Listed here are 6 T cell receptor beta chains from one sample, sequenced in a study of spatial heterogeneity in lung cancer. TCRdb processed the 5' RACE reads anew with MiXCR; each CDR3 protein has one entry. The sample lists about 3,100 distinct CDR3 sequences, about 18% occurring once. The time point: blood at routine non-recurrence follow-up after resection. Specimen: PBMCs, collected at follow-up. The receptors shown here come from a male donor with early-stage non-small cell lung cancer.

Details on this clonotype: The CDR3 carries no conserved terminal phenylalanine or tryptophan, so it likely arises from a read error. The CDR3 reads CAISARADEQYS. CDR3 coding DNA: TGTGCCATCAGTGCCAGGGCCGACGAGCAGTACTCC. This chain joins TRBV10-3 and TRBJ2-7; D perhaps matches TRBD1 (5 bases). CDR1 is ENHRY and CDR2 is SYGVKD in the germline V gene. CDR3 length equals 12 residues. Trimming stripped 4 bases from V and 5 bases from J, with 9 bases between.

Many counts were recorded for this clonotype. The chain uses TRBV7-8 and TRBJ2-1; 10 bases fit TRBD1. V lost 1 base, J lost 8 bases, and 5 bases stayed unmatched. In germline, CDR1 is SGHVS, CDR2 FQNEAQ. The length of the CDR3 is 15 residues. CDR3 sequence reads: CASSLEMGQGYEQFF. The DNA for the CDR3 is TGTGCCAGCAGCTTAGAAATGGGACAGGGGTATGAGCAGTTCTTC.

This rearrangement joins TRBV19 to TRBJ2-1; the D gene could be TRBD1 or TRBD2 (6 bases each). Germline values: CDR1 LNHDA, CDR2 SQIVND (reference sequence). The CDR3 has 13 amino acids. Trimming shortened V by 1 base and J by 9 bases, and 10 bases separated the two germline ends. In nucleotides, the CDR3 is TGTGCCAGTAGTATAGTCGGGGGCAGTGAGCAGTTCTTC. Amino acid sequence: CASSIVGGSEQFF.

This clonotype was observed a few times. The chain links TRBV3-1 to TRBJ2-1; D unclear. Trimming removed 6 bases at V and 10 bases at J, with 10 bases between. Germline-derived CDR1 and CDR2 are LGHDT and YNNKEL (reference sequence). The CDR3 extends over 11 amino acids. CDR3 protein: CASSLKGEQFF. DNA of the CDR3: TGTGCCAGCAGTCTTAAAGGGGAGCAGTTCTTC.

In its sample, this clonotype was seen a few times. The chain employs TRBV7-2 and TRBJ2-4, with 7 bases lining up with TRBD2. The trim removed 2 bases at V and 4 bases at J, leaving 8 bases unmatched. From germline, CDR1 is SGHTA and CDR2 FQGNSA. The CDR3 is made up of 16 amino acids. The CDR3 bases are TGTGCCAGCAGCTTATCCCCCGACGGGAGGAAAAACATTCAGTACTTC. As protein: CASSLSPDGRKNIQYF.

The rearrangement uses TRBV27 and TRBJ1-6; D gene ambiguous. The CDR3 spans 13 residues. CDR1 is MNHEY and CDR2 is SMNVEV in the germline V gene (reference sequence). V was shortened by 3 bases and J by 5 bases, with 5 bases between the two germline ends. This CDR3 is CASSLWDNSPLHF. CDR3 sequence (DNA): TGTGCCAGCAGTTTGTGGGATAATTCACCCCTCCACTTT.